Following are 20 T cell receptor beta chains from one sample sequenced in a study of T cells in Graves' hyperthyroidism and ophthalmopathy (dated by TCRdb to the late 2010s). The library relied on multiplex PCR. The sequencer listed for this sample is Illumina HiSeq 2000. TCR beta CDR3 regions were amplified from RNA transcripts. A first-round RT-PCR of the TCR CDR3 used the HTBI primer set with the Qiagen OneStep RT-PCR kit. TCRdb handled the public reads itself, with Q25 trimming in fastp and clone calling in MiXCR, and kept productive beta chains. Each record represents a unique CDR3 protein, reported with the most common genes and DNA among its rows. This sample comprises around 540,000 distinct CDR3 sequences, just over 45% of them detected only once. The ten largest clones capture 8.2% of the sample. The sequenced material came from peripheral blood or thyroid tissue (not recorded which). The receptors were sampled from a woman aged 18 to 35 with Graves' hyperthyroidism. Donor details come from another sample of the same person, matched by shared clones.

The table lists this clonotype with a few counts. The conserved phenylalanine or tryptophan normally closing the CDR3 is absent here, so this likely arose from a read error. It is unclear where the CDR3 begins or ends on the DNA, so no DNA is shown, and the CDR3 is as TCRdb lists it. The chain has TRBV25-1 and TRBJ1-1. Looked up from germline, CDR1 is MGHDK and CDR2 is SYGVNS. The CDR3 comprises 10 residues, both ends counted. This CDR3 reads CASPRLWAGV.

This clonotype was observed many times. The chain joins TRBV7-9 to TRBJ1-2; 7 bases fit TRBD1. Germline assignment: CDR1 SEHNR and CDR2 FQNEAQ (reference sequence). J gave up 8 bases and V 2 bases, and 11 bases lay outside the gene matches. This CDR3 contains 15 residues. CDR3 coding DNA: TGTGCCAGCAGCTTAACGGCAGGGGGTGTGCGCGGCTACACCTTC. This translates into CASSLTAGGVRGYTF.

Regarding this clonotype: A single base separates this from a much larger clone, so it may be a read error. CDR3 DNA: TGTGCCAGCAGTACCACAGGGAGCAATCAGCCCCAGCATTTT. Translated, it gives CASSTTGSNQPQHF. The chain couples TRBV9 to TRBJ1-5; D might be TRBD1 (6 bases). Germline loops: CDR1 SGDLS, CDR2 YYNGEE. Trimming removed 5 bases at V and 1 base at J, with 10 bases between. This CDR3 contains 14 residues.

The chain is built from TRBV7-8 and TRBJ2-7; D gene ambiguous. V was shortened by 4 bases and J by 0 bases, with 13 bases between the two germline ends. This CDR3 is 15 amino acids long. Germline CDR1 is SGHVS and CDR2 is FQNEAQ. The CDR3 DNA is TGTGCCAGCAGCTCCTCGGTCGGGTTCTCCTACGAGCAGTACTTC. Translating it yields CASSSSVGFSYEQYF.

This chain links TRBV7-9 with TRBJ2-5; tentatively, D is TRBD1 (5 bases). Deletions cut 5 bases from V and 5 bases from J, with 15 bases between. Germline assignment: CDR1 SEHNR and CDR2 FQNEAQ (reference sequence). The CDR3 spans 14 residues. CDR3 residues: CASSQGQGLETQYF. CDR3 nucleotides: TGTGCCAGCAGCCAAGGCCAGGGTTTGGAGACCCAGTACTTC.

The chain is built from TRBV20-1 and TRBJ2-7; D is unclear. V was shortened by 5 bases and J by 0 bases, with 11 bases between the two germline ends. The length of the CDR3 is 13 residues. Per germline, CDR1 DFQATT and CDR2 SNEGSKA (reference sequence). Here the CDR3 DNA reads TGCAGTGCTTCCTTCCGCGCCTCCTACGAGCAGTACTTC. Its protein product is CSASFRASYEQYF.

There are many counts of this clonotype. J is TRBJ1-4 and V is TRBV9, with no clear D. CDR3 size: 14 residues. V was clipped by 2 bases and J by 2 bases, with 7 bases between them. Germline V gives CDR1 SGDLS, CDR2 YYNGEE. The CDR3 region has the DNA TGTGCCAGCAGCGTGGACGGTACTAATGAAAAACTGTTTTTT. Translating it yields CASSVDGTNEKLFF.

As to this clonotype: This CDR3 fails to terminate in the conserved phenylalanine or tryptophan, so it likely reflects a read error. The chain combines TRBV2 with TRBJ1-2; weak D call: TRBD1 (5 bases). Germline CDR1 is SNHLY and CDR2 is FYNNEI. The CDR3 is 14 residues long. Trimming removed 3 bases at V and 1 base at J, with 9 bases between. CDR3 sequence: CASSDGGFNYGYTL. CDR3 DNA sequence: TGTGCCAGCAGTGACGGGGGATTTAACTATGGCTACACCCTC.

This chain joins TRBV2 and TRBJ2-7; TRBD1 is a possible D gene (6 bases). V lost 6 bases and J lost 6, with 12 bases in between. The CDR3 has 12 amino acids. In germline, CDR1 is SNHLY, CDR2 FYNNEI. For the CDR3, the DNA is TGTGCCAGCAGGAGGGCAGGGGCCGAGCAGTACTTC. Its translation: CASRRAGAEQYF.

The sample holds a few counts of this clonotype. Here the CDR3 DNA reads TGTGCCAGCAGTCCCGACACCCATCCCACCGGGGCCAACGTCCTGACTTTC. It translates to CASSPDTHPTGANVLTF. The rearrangement joins TRBV12-3 or TRBV12-4 to TRBJ2-6; D remains ambiguous. The CDR3 length is 17 residues. Trimming removed 5 bases at V and 4 bases at J, with 18 bases between.

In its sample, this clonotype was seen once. The CDR3 DNA reads as TGTGCCAGCAGTGCGGGGGGGCGGGATCAGCCCCAGCATTTT. Its translation is CASSAGGRDQPQHF. The rearrangement uses TRBV25-1 and TRBJ1-5, with D perhaps matching TRBD1 (6 bases). CDR3 size: 14 residues. In germline, CDR1 is MGHDK, CDR2 SYGVNS. V lost 4 bases and J lost 5, with 12 bases in between.

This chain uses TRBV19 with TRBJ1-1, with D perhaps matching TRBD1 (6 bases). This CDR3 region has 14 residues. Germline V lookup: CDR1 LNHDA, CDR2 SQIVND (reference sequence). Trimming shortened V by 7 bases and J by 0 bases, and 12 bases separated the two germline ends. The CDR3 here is CASTQTGLNTEAFF. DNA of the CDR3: TGTGCCAGTACCCAGACAGGCTTGAACACTGAAGCTTTCTTT.

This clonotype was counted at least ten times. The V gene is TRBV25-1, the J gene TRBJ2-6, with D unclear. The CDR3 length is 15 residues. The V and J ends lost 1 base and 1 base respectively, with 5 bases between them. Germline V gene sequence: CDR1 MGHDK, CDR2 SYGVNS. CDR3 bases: TGTGCCAGCAGTGAATCTGTATCTGGGGCCAACGTCCTGACTTTC. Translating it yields CASSESVSGANVLTF. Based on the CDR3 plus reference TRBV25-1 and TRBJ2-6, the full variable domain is EADIYQTPRYLVIGTGKKITLECSQTMGHDKMYWYQQDPGMELHLIHYSYGVNSTEKGDLSSESTVSRIRTEHFPLTLESARPSHTSQYLCASSESVSGANVLTFGAGSRLTVL.

The CDR3 DNA follows: TGTGCCAGCAGAGGGACAGGCGGGTACCGAGAGACCCAGTACTTC. Translated: CASRGTGGYRETQYF. This chain links TRBV7-8 with TRBJ2-5; 8 bases fit TRBD1. CDR3 size: 15 residues. CDR1 is SGHVS and CDR2 is FQNEAQ in the germline V gene. The V and J ends lost 6 bases and 4 bases, in that order; junction bases with no gene match: 10. Drawing the rest from reference TRBV7-8 and TRBJ2-5, the complete variable domain is GAGVSQSPRYKVAKRGQDVALRCDPISGHVSLFWYQQALGQGPEFLTYFQNEAQLDKSGLPSDRFFAERPEGSVSTLKIQRTQQEDSAVYLCASRGTGGYRETQYFGPGTRLLVL.

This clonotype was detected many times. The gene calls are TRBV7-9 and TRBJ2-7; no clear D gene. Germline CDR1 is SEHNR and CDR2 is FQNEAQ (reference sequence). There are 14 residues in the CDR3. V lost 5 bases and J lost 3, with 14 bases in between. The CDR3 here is CASSQGVGNYEQYF. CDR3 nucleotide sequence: TGTGCCAGCAGCCAAGGTGTAGGGAACTACGAGCAGTACTTC.

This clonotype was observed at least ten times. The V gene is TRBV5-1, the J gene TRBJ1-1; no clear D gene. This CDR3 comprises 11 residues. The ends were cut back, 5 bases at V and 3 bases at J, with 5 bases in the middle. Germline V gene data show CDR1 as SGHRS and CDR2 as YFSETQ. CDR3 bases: TGCGCCAGCAGGTGGGACACTGAAGCTTTCTTT. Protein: CASRWDTEAFF.

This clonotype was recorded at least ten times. The CDR3 region is CASSSVGATNEKLFF. Here the CDR3 DNA reads TGTGCCAGCAGCTCCGTAGGTGCAACTAATGAAAAACTGTTTTTT. The V and J genes are TRBV7-8 and TRBJ1-4; D is unclear. V lost 4 bases, J lost 0 bases, and 9 bases lay in between. Per germline, CDR1 SGHVS and CDR2 FQNEAQ. This CDR3 comprises 15 residues.

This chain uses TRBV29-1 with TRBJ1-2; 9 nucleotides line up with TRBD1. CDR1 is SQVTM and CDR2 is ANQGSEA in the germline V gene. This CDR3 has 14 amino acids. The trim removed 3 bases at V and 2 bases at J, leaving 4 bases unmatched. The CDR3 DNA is TGCAGCGTTGAGCGGACAGGGGTGAACTATGGCTACACCTTC. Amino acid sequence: CSVERTGVNYGYTF.

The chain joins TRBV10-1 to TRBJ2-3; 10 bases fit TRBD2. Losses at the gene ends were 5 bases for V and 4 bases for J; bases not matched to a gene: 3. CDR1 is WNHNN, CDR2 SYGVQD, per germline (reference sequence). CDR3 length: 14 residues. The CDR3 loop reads CASSSAGGPDTQYF. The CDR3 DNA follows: TGCGCCAGCAGTTCAGCGGGAGGGCCAGATACGCAGTATTTT.

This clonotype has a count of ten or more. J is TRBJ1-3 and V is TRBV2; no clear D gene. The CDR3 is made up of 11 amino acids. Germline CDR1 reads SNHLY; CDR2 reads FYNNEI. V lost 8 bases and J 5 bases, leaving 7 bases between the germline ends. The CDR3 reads CASANRNTIYF. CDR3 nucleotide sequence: TGTGCCAGCGCAAATAGAAACACCATATATTTT. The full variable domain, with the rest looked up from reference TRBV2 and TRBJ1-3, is EPEVTQTPSHQVTQMGQEVILRCVPISNHLYFYWYRQILGQKVEFLVSFYNNEISEKSEIFDDQFSVERPDGSNFTLKIRSTKLEDSAMYFCASANRNTIYFGEGSWLTVV.